This TCR beta chain was profiled in a study of early T cells in non-severe SARS-CoV-2 infection. In the study overall: From unsorted whole blood, bulk RNA was sequenced, and the chains remained unpaired.

CDR1 is SGHTA and CDR2 is FQGNSA in the germline V gene. Trimming shortened V by 4 bases and J by 0 bases, and 6 bases separated the two germline ends. The CDR3 is 13 amino acids. Concerning this clonotype itself: The antigen is unknown.

Whole-study findings and limits: Anti-spike CD8 specificities were favored by VDJdb matching, whose results missed private and CD4 specificities.

The protocol attached unique molecular identifiers to individual cDNA molecules. TCRdb processed the 5' RACE reads anew with MiXCR; each CDR3 protein has one entry. Of over 100,000 distinct CDR3 sequences listed, 10% to 15% are singletons. The source of this sequence is an adult who was a healthcare worker with PCR-confirmed SARS-CoV-2 infection or an uninfected control (not recorded which). Sequenced: whole blood. The chain is built from TRBV7-2 and TRBJ1-1; no clear D gene. This CDR3 reads CASSSVMNTEAFF. The DNA of the CDR3 is TGTGCCAGCAGCTCCGTTATGAACACTGAAGCTTTCTTT. Drawing the rest from reference TRBV7-2 and TRBJ1-1, the complete variable domain is GAGVSQSPSNKVTEKGKDVELRCDPISGHTALYWYRQSLGQGLEFLIYFQGNSAPDKSGLPSDRFSAERTGGSVSTLTIQRTQQEDSAVYLCASSSVMNTEAFFGQGTRLTVV.